This T cell receptor (beta chain) appears in the sequencing data of a study of T cells in Graves' hyperthyroidism and ophthalmopathy. This CDR3 is built from 14 residues. CDR1 and CDR2 from the germline V gene are LNHNV and YYDKDF (reference sequence). The V segment lost 2 bases and the J segment 5 bases; nucleotides outside the gene matches: 1. In making diagnoses, clinical symptoms, serum thyroxine and TRAb, thyroid ultrasound and orbital computed tomography were all used. From approximately 9.3 ml of fresh peripheral blood, PBMCs were isolated. RNA transcripts provided the source from which TCR beta CDR3 regions were amplified. HTBI primers were used for first-round RT-PCR of the TCR CDR3. TCRdb reprocessed the multiplex PCR reads via MiXCR and lists one record per CDR3 protein. The sample carries hundreds of thousands of distinct CDR3 sequences, 15% to 20% recorded once. The sample holds many counts of this clonotype.

The sequenced sample was blood. This sequence joins TRBV15 and TRBJ2-5; 11 positions agree with TRBD1. The source is a woman aged 18-29 years with Graves' hyperthyroidism. The CDR3 bases are TGTGCCACCAGCAGATGGGACAGGGGGGAGACCCAGTACTTC. The encoded protein is CATSRWDRGETQYF.